In this sample, the clone carrying this TCR beta chain turned up a few times. This sample is part of a study of beta chain features in type 1 diabetes. Expressed TCRB transcripts were sequenced because the isolated RNA had all been reverse transcribed beforehand. This table comes from immunoSEQ multiplex PCR, and its TCRdb copy is limited to in-frame clones, with some not included. In the table there are about 350,000 clones, 15% to 20% of which are singletons. This receptor was identified in a woman aged 18-30 years in good health. Sample: naive CD4+ T cells from blood.

The CDR3 nucleotides are TGTGCCAGCAGCTCGGGACAGGGATTAGTCTATGGCTACACCTTC. Residues: CASSSGQGLVYGYTF. This chain links TRBV11-2 with TRBJ1-2; 9 positions match TRBD1. The CDR3 spans 15 residues. CDR1 SGHAT and CDR2 FQNNGV come from the germline V gene. V shed 4 bases, J shed 4 bases, and the junction held 7 bases outside the gene matches.